The present T cell receptor (beta chain) was sequenced within a study of T-cell reconstitution after alpha-beta-depleted transplantation in children. A library of TCRbeta sequences, prepared with unique molecular identifiers, was generated. Using its own MiXCR run on the PCR reads, TCRdb lists one record per CDR3 protein. The table includes some 490,000 distinct CDR3 sequences, about an eighth detected once. This clonotype was picked up a small number of times. The sequence was collected from a human donor who donated a stem cell graft to a child with combined immunodeficiency. This specimen consisted of PBMCs from the stem cell graft donor, obtained from the stem cell graft.

The CDR3 region is CASSFSFAGQGNYGYTF. The CDR3 region has the DNA TGTGCCAGCAGCTTCTCCTTTGCGGGACAGGGTAACTATGGCTACACCTTC. This sequence joins TRBV5-6 and TRBJ1-2, with 9 bases aligning to TRBD1. J was trimmed by 1 base and V by 2 bases; bases with no gene match: 9. Germline CDR1 SGHDT, CDR2 YYEEEE. The CDR3 runs to 17 residues. Based on the CDR3 plus reference TRBV5-6 and TRBJ1-2, the full variable domain is DAGVTQSPTHLIKTRGQQVTLRCSPKSGHDTVSWYQQALGQGPQFIFQYYEEEERQRGNFPDRFSGHQFPNYSSELNVNALLLGDSALYLCASSFSFAGQGNYGYTFGSGTRLTVV.